Given below is one T cell receptor (beta chain) in context. Its antigen is still unknown. The data originate from a study of T-cell reconstitution after alpha-beta-depleted transplantation in children. J was trimmed by 8 bases and V by 0 bases; bases with no gene match: 5. Germline CDR1 and CDR2: ENHRY and SYGVKD. This CDR3 contains 14 residues. Findings and limits, study-wide: Diversity and T-cell counts at one year after transplant derived mostly from new T cells. As was reported, about two months after transplant, alpha-beta T cells came from several hundred expanded graft clones. Diversity of TCRbeta at day 60 was high in some patients, arising from surviving recipient T cells and thymic progenitors.

The library targeted TCRbeta and was prepared with unique molecular identifiers. TCRdb used MiXCR to reprocess the PCR reads, holding one entry per CDR3 protein. The repertoire holds 250,000 to 400,000 distinct CDR3 sequences, with approximately 23% as singletons. The sample here was PBMCs, mostly from graft donor cells, taken 180 days after TCRalphabeta/CD19-depleted stem cell transplant. The source of this sequence is a male patient between 5 and 17 years old who had a stem cell transplant for acute lymphoblastic leukemia, so the T cells may come from the graft donor. The chain carries TRBV10-3 and TRBJ2-7, with 9 bases matching TRBD1. The CDR3, as DNA: TGTGCCATCAGTGAGTCGGGACAGGGAAAAAAGCAGTACTTC. Translation gives CAISESGQGKKQYF.